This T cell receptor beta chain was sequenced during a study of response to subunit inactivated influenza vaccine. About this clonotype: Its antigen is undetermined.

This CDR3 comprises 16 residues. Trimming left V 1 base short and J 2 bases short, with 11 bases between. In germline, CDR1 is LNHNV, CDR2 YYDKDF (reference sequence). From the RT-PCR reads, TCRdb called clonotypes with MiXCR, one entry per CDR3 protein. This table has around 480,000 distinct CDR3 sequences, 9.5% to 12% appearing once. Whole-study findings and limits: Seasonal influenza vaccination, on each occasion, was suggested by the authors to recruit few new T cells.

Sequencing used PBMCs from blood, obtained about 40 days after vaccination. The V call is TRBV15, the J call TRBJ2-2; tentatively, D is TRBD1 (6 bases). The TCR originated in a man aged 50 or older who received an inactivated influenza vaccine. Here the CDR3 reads CATSRAQGSNTGELFF. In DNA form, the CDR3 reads TGTGCCACCAGCAGAGCTCAGGGGAGTAACACCGGGGAGCTGTTTTTT.